This is a list of T cell receptor beta chains from one sample in a study of blood T cells in healthy people across ages. TCRdb called the 5' RACE reads again in MiXCR, with one record for every CDR3 protein. Found here are about 1.6 million distinct CDR3 sequences, almost 35% of them singletons; the top ten hold 11%. Input material: blood. Receptors were obtained from a woman aged 25-40 years in good health. CDR3s include the opening cysteine and the closing phenylalanine or tryptophan. The D gene is left open where the match is weak. Not all rows give a size; the values are once, few, many and, for expanded clones, a class.

TRBV7-6	TRBJ1-1	.	.	CASGVTLYTEAFF	TGTGCCAGCGGAGTAACACTTTACACTGAAGCTTTCTTT
TRBV29-1	TRBJ2-5	many	.	CSVGQETQYF	TGCAGCGTGGGCCAAGAGACCCAGTACTTC
TRBV10-1	TRBJ2-7	.	TRBD1	CASSPQTGTGFYEQYF	TGCGCCAGCAGCCCCCAAACCGGGACAGGGTTCTACGAGCAGTACTTC
TRBV11-2	TRBJ2-5	.	TRBD2	CASSLEPGLALQETQYF	TGTGCCAGCAGCTTGGAGCCGGGACTAGCTCTCCAAGAGACCCAGTACTTC
TRBV7-9	TRBJ2-1	.	.	CASSLGSGAPNNEQFF	TGTGCCAGCAGCTTAGGATCAGGGGCCCCCAACAATGAGCAGTTCTTC
TRBV20-1	TRBJ2-7	.	.	CSASPGLGFNEQYF	TGCAGTGCGAGCCCGGGGCTTGGTTTCAATGAGCAGTACTTC
TRBV20-1	TRBJ1-1	many	TRBD1	CSAYRDRVFTEAFF	TGCAGTGCGTACCGGGACAGGGTCTTCACTGAAGCTTTCTTT
TRBV7-3	TRBJ1-2	few	.	CATSTSGTPNQGYTF	TGTGCCACCTCGACATCCGGGACACCCAACCAGGGCTACACCTTC
TRBV5-1	TRBJ1-2	.	.	CASSLPGREGGYTF	TGCGCCAGCAGCTTGCCCGGCCGTGAGGGAGGCTACACCTTC
TRBV18	TRBJ2-5	few	.	CASSAGPEETQYF	TGTGCCAGCTCGGCGGGTCCCGAGGAGACCCAGTACTTC